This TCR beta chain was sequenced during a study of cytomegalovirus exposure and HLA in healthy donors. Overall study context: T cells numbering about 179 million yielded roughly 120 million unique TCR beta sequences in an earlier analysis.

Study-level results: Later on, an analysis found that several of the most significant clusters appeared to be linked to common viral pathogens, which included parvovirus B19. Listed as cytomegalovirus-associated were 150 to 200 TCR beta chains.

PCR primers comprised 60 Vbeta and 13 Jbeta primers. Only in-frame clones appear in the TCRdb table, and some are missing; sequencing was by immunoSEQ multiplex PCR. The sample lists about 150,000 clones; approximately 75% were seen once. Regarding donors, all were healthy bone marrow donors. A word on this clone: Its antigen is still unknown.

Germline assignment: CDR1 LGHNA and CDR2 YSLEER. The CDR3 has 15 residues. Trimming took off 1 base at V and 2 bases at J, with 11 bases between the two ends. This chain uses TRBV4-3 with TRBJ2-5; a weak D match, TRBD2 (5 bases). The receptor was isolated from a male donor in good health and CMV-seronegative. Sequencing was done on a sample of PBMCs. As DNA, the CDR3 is TGCGCCAGCAGCCAAGTAGGAGGCTCGCAAGAGACCCAGTACTTC. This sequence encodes CASSQVGGSQETQYF.